This record looks at one T cell receptor beta chain sequence and its context. The sample comes from a study of blood T cell repertoires in COVID-19. Study in general: Acute and convalescent COVID-19 specimens originated in the United States, Italy and Spain. From T cells, B-cell-depleted T cells, or PBMCs came the material, which was cDNA or gDNA.

CDR3 length equals 19 residues. V was trimmed by 4 bases and J by 0 bases, leaving 22 bases between them. CDR1 and CDR2 (germline): LGHDT, YNNKEL (reference sequence). Per the authors' pipeline: For nucleated cells, counts were estimated from reference gene primer amplification. Generated by immunoSEQ multiplex PCR, the TCRdb table keeps only in-frame clones and is missing some. Clone size and V and J calls were adopted from that table, with D and trimming inferred from the DNA. The table includes 200,000 to 250,000 clones, around 82% detected once. The genes are TRBV3-1 (or the pseudogene TRBV3-2) and TRBJ1-3, with TRBD1 as a possible D gene (6 bases). The TCR sequence derives from a woman older than 75 with active or convalescent COVID-19. What was sequenced was peripheral blood. Written as DNA, the CDR3 is TGTGCCAGCAGCCGTGGGGCGACAGGAAATACAATCTCTGGAAACACCATATATTTT. The encoded protein is CASSRGATGNTISGNTIYF.